This T cell receptor beta chain was captured by sequencing in a study of technical replicates of blood from a handful of donors (dated by TCRdb to the late 2010s). Worth noting for this clone: The specificity of this receptor is unknown. No per-base quality is available; no much larger clone lies one base away.

The CDR3 has 16 amino acids, counting the end cysteine and phenylalanine. The entry retains the CDR3 DNA only, 48 bases that are in frame from base 1. The germline V gene sets CDR1 to SNHLY and CDR2 to FYNNEI. At the junction V is shortened by 5 bases and J by 4 bases; bases outside the gene matches: 7. Libraries were made using the immunoSEQ multiplex PCR assay. The immuneACCESS repertoire file appears here via TCRdb, limited to in-frame rearrangements. These files lack a portion of the clones; in checked studies, under half of the deficit traces to unresolved V genes, and the cause of the others is not known. Counted in this sample were about 83,000 clones; roughly 92% of them appeared once. Together, the top ten hold about 0.23% of the sample.

Recombination connected TRBV2 to TRBJ2-3, with 12 bases in between that match TRBD1. Sequencing was done on a sample of T cells isolated from PBMCs. The source is a human donor in good health. In nucleotide form, the sequence is TGTGCCAGCAGTATCCGGGACAGGGGGCTCCCAGATACGCAGTATTTT. It specifies CASSIRDRGLPDTQYF.